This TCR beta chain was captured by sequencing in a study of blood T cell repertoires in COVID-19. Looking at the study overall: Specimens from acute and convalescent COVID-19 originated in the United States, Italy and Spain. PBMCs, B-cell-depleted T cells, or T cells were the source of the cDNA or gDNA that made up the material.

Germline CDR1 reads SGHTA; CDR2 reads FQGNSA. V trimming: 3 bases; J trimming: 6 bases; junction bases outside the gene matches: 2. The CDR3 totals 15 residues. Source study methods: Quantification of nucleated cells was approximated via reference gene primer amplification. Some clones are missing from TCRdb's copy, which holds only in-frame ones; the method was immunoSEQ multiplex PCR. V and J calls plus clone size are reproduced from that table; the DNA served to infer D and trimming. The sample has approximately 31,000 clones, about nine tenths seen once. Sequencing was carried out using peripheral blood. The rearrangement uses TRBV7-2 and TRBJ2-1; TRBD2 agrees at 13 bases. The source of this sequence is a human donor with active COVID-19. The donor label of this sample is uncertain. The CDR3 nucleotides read TGTGCCAGCAGCTTTAGACTAGCGGGGGGCAATGAGCAGTTCTTC. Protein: CASSFRLAGGNEQFF.